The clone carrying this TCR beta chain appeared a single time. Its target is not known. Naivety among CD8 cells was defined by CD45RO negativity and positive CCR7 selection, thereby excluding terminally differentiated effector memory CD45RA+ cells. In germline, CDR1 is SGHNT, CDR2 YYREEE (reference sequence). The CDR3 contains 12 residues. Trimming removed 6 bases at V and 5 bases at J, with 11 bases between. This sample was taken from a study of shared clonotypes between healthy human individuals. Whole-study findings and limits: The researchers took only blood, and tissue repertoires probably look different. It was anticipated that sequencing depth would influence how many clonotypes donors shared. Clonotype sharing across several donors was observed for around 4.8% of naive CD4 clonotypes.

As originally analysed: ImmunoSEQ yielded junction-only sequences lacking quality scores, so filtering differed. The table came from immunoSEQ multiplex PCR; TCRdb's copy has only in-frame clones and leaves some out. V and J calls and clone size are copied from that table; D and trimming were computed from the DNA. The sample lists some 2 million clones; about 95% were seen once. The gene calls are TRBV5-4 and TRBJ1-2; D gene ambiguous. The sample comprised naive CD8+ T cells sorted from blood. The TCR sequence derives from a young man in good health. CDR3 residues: CASTEDPYGYTF. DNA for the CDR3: TGTGCCAGCACCGAAGACCCGTATGGCTACACCTTC. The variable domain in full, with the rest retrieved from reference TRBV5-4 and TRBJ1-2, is ETGVTQSPTHLIKTRGQQVTLRCSSQSGHNTVSWYQQALGQGPQFIFQYYREEENGRGNFPPRFSGLQFPNYSSELNVNALELDDSALYLCASTEDPYGYTFGSGTRLTVV.